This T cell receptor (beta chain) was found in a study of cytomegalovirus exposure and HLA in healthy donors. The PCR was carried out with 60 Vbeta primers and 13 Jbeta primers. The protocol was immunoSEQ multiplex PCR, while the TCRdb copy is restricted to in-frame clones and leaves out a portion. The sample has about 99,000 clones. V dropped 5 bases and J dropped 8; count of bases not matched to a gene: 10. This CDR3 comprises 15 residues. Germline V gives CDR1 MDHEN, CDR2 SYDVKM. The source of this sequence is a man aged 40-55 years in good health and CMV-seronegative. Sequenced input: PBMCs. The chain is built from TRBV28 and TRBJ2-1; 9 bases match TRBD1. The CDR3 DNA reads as TGTGCCAGCAGTATGCGACAGGGGGTGGGCGATGAGCAGTTCTTC. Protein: CASSMRQGVGDEQFF.